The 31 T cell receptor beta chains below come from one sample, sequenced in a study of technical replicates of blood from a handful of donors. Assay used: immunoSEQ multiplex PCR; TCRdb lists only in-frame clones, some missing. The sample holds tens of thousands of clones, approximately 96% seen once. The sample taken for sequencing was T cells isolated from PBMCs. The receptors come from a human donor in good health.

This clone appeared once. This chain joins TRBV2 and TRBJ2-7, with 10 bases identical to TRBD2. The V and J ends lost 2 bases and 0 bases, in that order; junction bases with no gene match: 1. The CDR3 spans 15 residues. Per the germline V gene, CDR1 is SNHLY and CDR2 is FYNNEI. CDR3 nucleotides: TGTGCCAGCAGTGAACTAGCGGGAGCCTCCTACGAGCAGTACTTC. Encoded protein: CASSELAGASYEQYF.

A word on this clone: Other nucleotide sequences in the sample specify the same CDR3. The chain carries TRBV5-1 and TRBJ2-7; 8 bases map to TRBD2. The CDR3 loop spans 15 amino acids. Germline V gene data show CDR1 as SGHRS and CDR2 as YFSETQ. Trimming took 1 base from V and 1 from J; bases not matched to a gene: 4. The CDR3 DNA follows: TGCGCCAGCAGCTTGAGCGGGGGTAGATCCTACGAGCAGTACTTC. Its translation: CASSLSGGRSYEQYF.

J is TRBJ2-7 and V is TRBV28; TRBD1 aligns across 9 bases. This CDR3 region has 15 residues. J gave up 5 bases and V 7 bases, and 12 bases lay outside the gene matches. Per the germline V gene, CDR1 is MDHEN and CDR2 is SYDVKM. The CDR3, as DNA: TGTGCCAGCATAGGACCCGGGACAGGGAGGAACGAGCAGTACTTC. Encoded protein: CASIGPGTGRNEQYF.

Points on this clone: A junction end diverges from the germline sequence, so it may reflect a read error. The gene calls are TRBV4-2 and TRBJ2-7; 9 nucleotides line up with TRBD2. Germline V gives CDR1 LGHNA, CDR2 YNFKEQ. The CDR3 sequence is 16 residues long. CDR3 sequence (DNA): TGTGCCAGCAGGCAAGGCTCAGCGGGGGGAAACTACGAGCAGTACTTC. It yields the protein CASRQGSAGGNYEQYF.

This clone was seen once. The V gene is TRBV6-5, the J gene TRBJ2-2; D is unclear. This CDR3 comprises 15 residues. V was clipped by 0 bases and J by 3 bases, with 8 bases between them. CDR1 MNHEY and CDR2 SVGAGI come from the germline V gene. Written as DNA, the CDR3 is TGTGCCAGCAGTTACTCGGGCTGGGACACCGGGGAGCTGTTTTTT. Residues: CASSYSGWDTGELFF.

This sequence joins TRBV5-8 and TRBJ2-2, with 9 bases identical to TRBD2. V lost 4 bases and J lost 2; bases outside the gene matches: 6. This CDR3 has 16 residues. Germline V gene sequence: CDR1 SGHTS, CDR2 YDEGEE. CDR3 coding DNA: TGTGCCAGCAGCCCCGGGACTAGCTTTAACACCGGGGAGCTGTTTTTT. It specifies CASSPGTSFNTGELFF.

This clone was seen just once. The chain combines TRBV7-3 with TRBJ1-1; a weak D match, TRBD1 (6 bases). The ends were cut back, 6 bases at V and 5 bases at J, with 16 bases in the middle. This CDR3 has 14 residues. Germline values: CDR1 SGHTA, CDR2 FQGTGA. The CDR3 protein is CASRQGQGFTEAFF. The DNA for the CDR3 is TGTGCCAGCAGACAAGGGCAGGGGTTTACTGAAGCTTTCTTT. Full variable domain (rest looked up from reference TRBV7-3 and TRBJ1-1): GAGVSQTPSNKVTEKGKYVELRCDPISGHTALYWYRQSLGQGPEFLIYFQGTGAADDSGLPNDRFFAVRPEGSVSTLKIQRTERGDSAVYLCASRQGQGFTEAFFGQGTRLTVV.

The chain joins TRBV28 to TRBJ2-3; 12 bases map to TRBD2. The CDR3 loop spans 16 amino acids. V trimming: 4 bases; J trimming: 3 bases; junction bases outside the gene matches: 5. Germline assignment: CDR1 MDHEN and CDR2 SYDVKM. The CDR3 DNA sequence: TGTGCCAGCAGTTCCCCGACTAGCGGGAGAACAGATACGCAGTATTTT. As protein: CASSSPTSGRTDTQYF.

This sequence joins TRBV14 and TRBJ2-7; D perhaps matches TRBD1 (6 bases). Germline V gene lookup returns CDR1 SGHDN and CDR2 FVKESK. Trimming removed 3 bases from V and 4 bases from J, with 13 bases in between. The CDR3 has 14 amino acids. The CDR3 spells CASSHPGTTYEQYF. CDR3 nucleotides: TGTGCCAGCAGCCATCCCGGGACAACTTACGAGCAGTACTTC.

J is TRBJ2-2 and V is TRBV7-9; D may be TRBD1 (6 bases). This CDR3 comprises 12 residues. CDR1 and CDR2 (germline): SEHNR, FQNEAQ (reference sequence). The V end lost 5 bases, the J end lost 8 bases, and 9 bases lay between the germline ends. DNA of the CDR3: TGTGCCAGCAGCCTGGGGGCGGGGGAGCTGTTTTTT. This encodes CASSLGAGELFF.

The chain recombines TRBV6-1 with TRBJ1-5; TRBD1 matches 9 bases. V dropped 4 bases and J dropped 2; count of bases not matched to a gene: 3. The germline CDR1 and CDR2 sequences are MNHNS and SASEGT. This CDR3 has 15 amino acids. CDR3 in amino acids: CASSGGQGGNQPQHF. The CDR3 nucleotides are TGTGCCAGCAGTGGGGGACAGGGAGGCAATCAGCCCCAGCATTTT.

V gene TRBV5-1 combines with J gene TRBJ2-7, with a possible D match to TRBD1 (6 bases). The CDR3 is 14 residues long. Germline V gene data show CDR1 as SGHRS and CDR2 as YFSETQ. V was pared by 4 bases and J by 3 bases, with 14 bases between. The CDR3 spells CASSTGTGSYEQYF. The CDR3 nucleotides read TGCGCCAGCAGCACAGGAACAGGGAGCTACGAGCAGTACTTC. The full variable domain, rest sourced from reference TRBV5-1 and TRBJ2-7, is KAGVTQTPRYLIKTRGQQVTLSCSPISGHRSVSWYQQTPGQGLQFLFEYFSETQRNKGNFPGRFSGRQFSNSRSEMNVSTLELGDSALYLCASSTGTGSYEQYFGPGTRLTVT.

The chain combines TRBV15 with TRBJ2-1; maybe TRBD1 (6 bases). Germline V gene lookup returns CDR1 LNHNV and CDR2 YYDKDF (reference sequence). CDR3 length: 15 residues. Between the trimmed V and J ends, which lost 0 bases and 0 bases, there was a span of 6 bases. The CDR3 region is CATSRDRGSYNEQFF. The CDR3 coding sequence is TGTGCCACCAGCAGAGACAGGGGCTCCTACAATGAGCAGTTCTTC. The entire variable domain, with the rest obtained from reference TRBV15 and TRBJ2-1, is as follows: DAMVIQNPRYQVTQFGKPVTLSCSQTLNHNVMYWYQQKSSQAPKLLFHYYDKDFNNEADTPDNFQSRRPNTSFCFLDIRSPGLGDTAMYLCATSRDRGSYNEQFFGPGTRLTVL.

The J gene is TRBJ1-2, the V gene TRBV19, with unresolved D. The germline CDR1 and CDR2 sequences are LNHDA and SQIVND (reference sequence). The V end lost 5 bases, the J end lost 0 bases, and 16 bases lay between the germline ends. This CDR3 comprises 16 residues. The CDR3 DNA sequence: TGTGCCAGTAGTGGAAATGGGAGGTTTGCTAACTATGGCTACACCTTC. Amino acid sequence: CASSGNGRFANYGYTF.

This CDR3 is CASSSQPLTDWGYTF. CDR3 coding DNA: TGTGCCAGCAGCTCCCAACCGTTGACCGACTGGGGCTACACCTTC. The gene calls are TRBV5-6 and TRBJ1-2; D unresolved. In germline, CDR1 is SGHDT, CDR2 YYEEEE. The CDR3 extends over 15 amino acids. The ends were cut back, 3 bases at V and 8 bases at J, with 20 bases in the middle. Using reference TRBV5-6 and TRBJ1-2 for the parts outside the CDR3, the full variable domain is DAGVTQSPTHLIKTRGQQVTLRCSPKSGHDTVSWYQQALGQGPQFIFQYYEEEERQRGNFPDRFSGHQFPNYSSELNVNALLLGDSALYLCASSSQPLTDWGYTFGSGTRLTVV.

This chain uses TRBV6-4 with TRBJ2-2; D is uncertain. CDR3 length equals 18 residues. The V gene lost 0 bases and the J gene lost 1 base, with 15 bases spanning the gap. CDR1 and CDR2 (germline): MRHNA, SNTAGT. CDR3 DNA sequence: TGTGCCAGCAGTGACTCGCCGGTCCCTCCCGGGAACACCGGGGAGCTGTTTTTT. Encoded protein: CASSDSPVPPGNTGELFF.

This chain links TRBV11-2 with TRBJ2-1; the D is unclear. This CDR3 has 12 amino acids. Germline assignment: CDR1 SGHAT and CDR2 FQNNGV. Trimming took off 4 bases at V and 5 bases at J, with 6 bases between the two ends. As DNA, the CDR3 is TGTGCCAGCAGCTATATCCACAATGAGCAGTTCTTC. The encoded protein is CASSYIHNEQFF. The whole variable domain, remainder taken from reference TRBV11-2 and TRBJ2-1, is EAGVAQSPRYKIIEKRQSVAFWCNPISGHATLYWYQQILGQGPKLLIQFQNNGVVDDSQLPKDRFSAERLKGVDSTLKIQPAKLEDSAVYLCASSYIHNEQFFGPGTRLTVL.

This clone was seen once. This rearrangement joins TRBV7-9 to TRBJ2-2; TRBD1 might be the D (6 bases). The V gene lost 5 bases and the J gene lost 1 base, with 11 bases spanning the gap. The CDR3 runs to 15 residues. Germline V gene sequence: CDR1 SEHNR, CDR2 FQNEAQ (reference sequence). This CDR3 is CASSLNRENTGELFF. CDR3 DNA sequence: TGTGCCAGCAGCCTGAACAGGGAGAACACCGGGGAGCTGTTTTTT. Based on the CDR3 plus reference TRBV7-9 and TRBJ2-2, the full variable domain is DTGVSQNPRHKITKRGQNVTFRCDPISEHNRLYWYRQTLGQGPEFLTYFQNEAQLEKSRLLSDRFSAERPKGSFSTLEIQRTEQGDSAMYLCASSLNRENTGELFFGEGSRLTVL.

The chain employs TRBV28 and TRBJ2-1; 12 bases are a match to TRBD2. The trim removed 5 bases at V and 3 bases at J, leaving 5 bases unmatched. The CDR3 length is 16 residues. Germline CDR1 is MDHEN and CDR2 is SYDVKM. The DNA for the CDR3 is TGTGCCAGCAGTGCCCCGACTAGCGGGAGCTACAATGAGCAGTTCTTC. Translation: CASSAPTSGSYNEQFF. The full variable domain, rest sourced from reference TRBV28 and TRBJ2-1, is DVKVTQSSRYLVKRTGEKVFLECVQDMDHENMFWYRQDPGLGLRLIYFSYDVKMKEKGDIPEGYSVSREKKERFSLILESASTNQTSMYLCASSAPTSGSYNEQFFGPGTRLTVL.

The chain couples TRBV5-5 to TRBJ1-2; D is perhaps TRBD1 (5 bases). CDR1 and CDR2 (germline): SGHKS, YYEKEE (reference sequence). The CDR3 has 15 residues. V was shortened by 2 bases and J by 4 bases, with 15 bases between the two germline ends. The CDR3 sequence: CASSFNGQGTYGYTF. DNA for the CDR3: TGTGCCAGCAGCTTTAATGGCCAGGGTACCTATGGCTACACCTTC.

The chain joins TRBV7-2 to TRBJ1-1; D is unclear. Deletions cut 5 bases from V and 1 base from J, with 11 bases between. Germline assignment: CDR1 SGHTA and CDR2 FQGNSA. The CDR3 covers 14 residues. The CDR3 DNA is TGTGCCAGCAGCCCCCACGGCGGGAACACTGAAGCTTTCTTT. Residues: CASSPHGGNTEAFF.

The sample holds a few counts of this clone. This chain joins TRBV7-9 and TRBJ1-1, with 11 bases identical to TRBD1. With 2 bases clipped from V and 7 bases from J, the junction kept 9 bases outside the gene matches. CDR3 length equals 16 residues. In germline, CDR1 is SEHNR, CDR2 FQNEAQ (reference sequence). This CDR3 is CASSLTRLGQGGEAFF. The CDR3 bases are TGTGCCAGCAGCTTAACTCGTTTGGGACAGGGGGGTGAAGCTTTCTTT. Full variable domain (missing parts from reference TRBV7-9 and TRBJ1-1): DTGVSQNPRHKITKRGQNVTFRCDPISEHNRLYWYRQTLGQGPEFLTYFQNEAQLEKSRLLSDRFSAERPKGSFSTLEIQRTEQGDSAMYLCASSLTRLGQGGEAFFGQGTRLTVV.

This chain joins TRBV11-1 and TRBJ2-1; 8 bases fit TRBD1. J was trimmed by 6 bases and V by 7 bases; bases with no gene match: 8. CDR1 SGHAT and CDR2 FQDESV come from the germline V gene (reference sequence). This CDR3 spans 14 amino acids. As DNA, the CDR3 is TGTGCCAGCACTCCGGGACAGGTGTTCAATGAGCAGTTCTTC. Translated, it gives CASTPGQVFNEQFF.

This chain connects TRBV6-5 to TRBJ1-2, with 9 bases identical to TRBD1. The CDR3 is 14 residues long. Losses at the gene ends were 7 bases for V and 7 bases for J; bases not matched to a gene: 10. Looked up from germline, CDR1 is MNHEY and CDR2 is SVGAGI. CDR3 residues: CASIPIQGARGYTF. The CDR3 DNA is TGTGCCAGCATTCCAATACAGGGGGCGCGTGGCTACACCTTC.

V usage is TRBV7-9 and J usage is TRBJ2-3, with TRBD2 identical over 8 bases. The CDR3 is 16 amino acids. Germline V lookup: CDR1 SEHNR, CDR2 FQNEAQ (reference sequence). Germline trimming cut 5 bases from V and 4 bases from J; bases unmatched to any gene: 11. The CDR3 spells CASSIYSGEDPDTQYF. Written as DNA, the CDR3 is TGTGCCAGCAGCATCTATAGCGGGGAGGACCCAGATACGCAGTATTTT.

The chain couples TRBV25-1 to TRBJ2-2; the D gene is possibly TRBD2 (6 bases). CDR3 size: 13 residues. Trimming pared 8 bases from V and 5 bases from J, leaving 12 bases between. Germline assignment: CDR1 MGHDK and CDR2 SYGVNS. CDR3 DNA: TGTGCCAGCGGGGGAGGTTGGACCGGGGAGCTGTTTTTT. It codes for CASGGGWTGELFF.

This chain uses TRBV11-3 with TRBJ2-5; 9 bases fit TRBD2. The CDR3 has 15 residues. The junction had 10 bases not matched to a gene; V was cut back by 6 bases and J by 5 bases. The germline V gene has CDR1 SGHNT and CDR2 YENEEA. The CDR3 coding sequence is TGTGCCAGCAGTCCGGGACTAGCCCATTCGGAGACCCAGTACTTC. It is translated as CASSPGLAHSETQYF. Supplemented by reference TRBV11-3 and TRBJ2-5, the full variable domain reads EAGVVQSPRYKIIEKKQPVAFWCNPISGHNTLYWYLQNLGQGPELLIRYENEEAVDDSQLPKDRFSAERLKGVDSTLKIQPAELGDSAVYLCASSPGLAHSETQYFGPGTRLLVL.

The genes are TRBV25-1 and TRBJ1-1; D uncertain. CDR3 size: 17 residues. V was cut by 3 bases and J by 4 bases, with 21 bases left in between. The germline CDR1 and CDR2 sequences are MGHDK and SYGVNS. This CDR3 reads CASSDLRLAKGGTEAFF. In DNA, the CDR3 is TGTGCCAGCAGTGACCTTCGCCTAGCCAAGGGAGGCACTGAAGCTTTCTTT. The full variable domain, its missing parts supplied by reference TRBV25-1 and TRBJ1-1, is EADIYQTPRYLVIGTGKKITLECSQTMGHDKMYWYQQDPGMELHLIHYSYGVNSTEKGDLSSESTVSRIRTEHFPLTLESARPSHTSQYLCASSDLRLAKGGTEAFFGQGTRLTVV.

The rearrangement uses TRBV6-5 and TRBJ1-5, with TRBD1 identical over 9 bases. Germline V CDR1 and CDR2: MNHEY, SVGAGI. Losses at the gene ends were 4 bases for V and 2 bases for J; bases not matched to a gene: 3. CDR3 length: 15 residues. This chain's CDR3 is CASSSQGAGNQPQHF. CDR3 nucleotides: TGTGCCAGCAGTTCACAGGGGGCGGGCAATCAGCCCCAGCATTTT.

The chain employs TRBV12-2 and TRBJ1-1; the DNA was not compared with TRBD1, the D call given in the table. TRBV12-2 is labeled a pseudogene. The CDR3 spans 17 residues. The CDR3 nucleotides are TGTGCAAGTCGCTTATTCGGACAGCGAAATATGAACACTGAAGCTTTCTTT. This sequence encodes CASRLFGQRNMNTEAFF.

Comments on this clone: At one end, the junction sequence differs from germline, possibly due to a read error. The CDR3, as DNA: TGCGCCAGCAGACAAGCTAGCGGGAGGCCTCTATACAATGAGCAGTTCTTC. Protein: CASRQASGRPLYNEQFF. The V and J genes are TRBV4-1 and TRBJ2-1; 11 bases map to TRBD2. This CDR3 spans 17 amino acids. CDR1 is MGHRA and CDR2 is YSYEKL in the germline V gene.